The TCR beta chain described here comes from a study of Graves' ophthalmopathy and Graves' hyperthyroidism (dated by TCRdb to between 2017 and 2018). At the level of the whole study: Peripheral blood was collected at initial diagnosis, prior to any treatment. The study used signatures of the TCR beta repertoire to tell Graves' ophthalmopathy apart from Graves' hyperthyroidism and to predict which patients would progress to ophthalmopathy. In total, 135 blood samples were TCR-sequenced: 43 ophthalmopathy, roughly 80 hyperthyroidism and about 17 hyperthyroidism-to-ophthalmopathy patients. To explore V-J signatures that distinguish ophthalmopathy from hyperthyroidism, a discovery set of about a hundred patients was enrolled, made up of about 40 with ophthalmopathy and some 56 with stable hyperthyroidism. The independent validation cohort included 18 to 20 hyperthyroidism patients plus 17 patients who later progressed from hyperthyroidism to ophthalmopathy. In more than five hyperthyroidism patients, T-cell repertoires of thyroid tissue and blood were compared. Once sampling was done, hyperthyroidism patients were given methimazole at a starting dose of 30 mg daily, while ophthalmopathy patients were given high-dose intravenous methylprednisolone. What the work shows at the level of the full study, not this receptor alone: In validation, the model predicted ophthalmopathy progression with 70.59% sensitivity and about 73% specificity; roughly 11 predicted patients were CT-confirmed with GO in a median of about 6.1 months. Most of the expanded thyroid clonotypes with a frequency above 0.001 were also detected in blood, and it was suggested that the thyroid immune response may be reflected by blood repertoires. No statistical method was used to set the sample size in advance, and the investigators knew which group each participant was assigned to. In cross-validation, the 13-signature model distinguished ophthalmopathy from stable hyperthyroidism with just over 85% sensitivity and around 81% specificity, and in the test set the corresponding values were about 80% and 75%.

This clonotype showed up many times. The target of this receptor is not known. No per-base quality is available; no much larger clone lies one base away. Ophthalmopathy patients were characterized by moderately to severely active disease, a Clinical Activity Score of at least 3, a NOSPECS grade of at least 4, and a disease duration under 3 months. Patients with other autoimmune diseases, uncontrolled infections, pregnancy or lactation were excluded. Diagnosis relied on clinical symptoms, serum thyroxine, TRAb, thyroid ultrasound and orbital computed tomography. Using Ficoll-Paque density gradient centrifugation, PBMCs were isolated from 9.5 to 10 ml of fresh peripheral blood. Total RNA was extracted with Trizol reagent and quality-checked on an Agilent 2100 Bioanalyzer. Taken from cysteine to phenylalanine, the CDR3 has 15 residues. Just the 45-base CDR3 DNA is kept, in frame starting at base 1. Based on the germline V gene, the CDR1 and CDR2 sequences are LGHNA and YNFKEQ. V is clipped by 4 bases and J by 0 bases, and the sequence between their germline boundaries is 9 bases long.

TCR beta CDR3 regions were amplified from RNA transcripts for repertoire sequencing. The first round of RT-PCR was done with HTBI primers and the Qiagen OneStep RT-PCR kit, and was followed by a second round of multiplex PCR, then size selection and purification. Sequencing of the libraries was carried out on an Illumina HiSeq2000 in paired-end mode with 100 bp reads. On the authors' methods: SOAPnuke was used to process the reads, removing any read that contained adapters or uncalled bases, had a mean Phred below 15, or lacked an exact match to the constant primer or identifier. COPE v1.2.5 was used to merge high-quality paired reads. Each unique nucleotide sequence was treated as a clonotype, and MiTCR v1.1 was used to align the clonotypes to the IMGT TRB V, D and J references. Analysis was restricted to V-J combinations with a frequency above 0.0001, which covered approximately 99% of repertoires. A TCR clonal expansion and chaos score per V-J combination was defined as the ratio of F50 clonal expansion to chaos observed in the TCRdist matrix. Welch's t-statistics and random forest were used to narrow the features down to around 12 V-J combinations, which were then fed into a naive Bayes classifier. The similarity between thyroid and blood repertoires was quantified using the Morisita-Horn index. TCRdb reprocessed the public reads (quality trimming at Q25 with fastp, clone calling with MiXCR) and kept in-frame beta chains. For every CDR3 protein sequence, its rows merge into one entry that carries the most common genes and DNA. TCRdb assigned the V and J calls; the authors' analysis was not used. The sample has about 740,000 distinct CDR3 sequences on record, roughly 41% of them singletons. 44% of the sample rests with the top ten.

The V and J genes are TRBV4-2 and TRBJ2-2; tentative D gene TRBD1, with 6 bases matching. This TCR was recovered from an adult man with Graves' ophthalmopathy. The sequencing sample was made of peripheral blood. The CDR3 amino acid sequence is: CASSPRTANTGELFF. The DNA sequence reads TGTGCCAGCAGCCCGCGGACAGCGAACACCGGGGAGCTGTTTTTT.